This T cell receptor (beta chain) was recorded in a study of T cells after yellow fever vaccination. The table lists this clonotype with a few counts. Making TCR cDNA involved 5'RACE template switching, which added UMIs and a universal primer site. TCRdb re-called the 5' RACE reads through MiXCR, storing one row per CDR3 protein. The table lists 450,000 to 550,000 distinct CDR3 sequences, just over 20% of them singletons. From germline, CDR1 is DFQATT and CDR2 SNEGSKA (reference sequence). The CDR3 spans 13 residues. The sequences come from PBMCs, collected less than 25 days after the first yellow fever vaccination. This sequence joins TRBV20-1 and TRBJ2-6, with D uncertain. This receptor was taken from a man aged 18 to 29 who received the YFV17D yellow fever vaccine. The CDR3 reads CSGFSSGANVLTF. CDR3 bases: TGCAGCGGATTTAGCTCTGGGGCCAACGTCCTGACTTTC.